Presented here are 29 T cell receptor beta chains from one specimen sequenced in a study of T cell responses to AZD1222 COVID-19 vaccine. The method was immunoSEQ multiplex PCR; TCRdb's version includes in-frame clones alone and lacks a portion of them. The table records more than 95,000 clones, approximately 89% of them present only once. The specimen comprised peripheral blood, sampled 28 days after the second dose of the MenACWY control vaccine. The receptors were gathered from an adult who received the MenACWY meningococcal vaccine as a control.

The J gene is TRBJ2-1, the V gene TRBV19, with TRBD2 identical over 7 bases. Per the germline V gene, CDR1 is LNHDA and CDR2 is SQIVND (reference sequence). J lost 11 bases, V lost 0 bases, and 10 bases had no gene match. The CDR3 consists of 15 residues. DNA of the CDR3: TGTGCCAGTAGTATAGAAGGGGTTGGGAGCGGGAAGCAGTTCTTC. Protein: CASSIEGVGSGKQFF. The full variable domain, rest sourced from reference TRBV19 and TRBJ2-1, is DGGITQSPKYLFRKEGQNVTLSCEQNLNHDAMYWYRQDPGQGLRLIYYSQIVNDFQKGDIAEGYSVSREKKESFPLTVTSAQKNPTAFYLCASSIEGVGSGKQFFGPGTRLTVL.

This clone showed up just once. The V call is TRBV5-6, the J call TRBJ2-1; 10 nucleotides align to TRBD2. The CDR3 runs to 13 residues. V shed 10 bases, J shed 8 bases, and the junction held 9 bases outside the gene matches. Germline V lookup: CDR1 SGHDT, CDR2 YYEEEE. The DNA of the CDR3 is TGTGCCTATGCCAGCGGGGGGGTCCATGAGCAGTTCTTC. It translates to CAYASGGVHEQFF. The full variable domain, rest sourced from reference TRBV5-6 and TRBJ2-1, is DAGVTQSPTHLIKTRGQQVTLRCSPKSGHDTVSWYQQALGQGPQFIFQYYEEEERQRGNFPDRFSGHQFPNYSSELNVNALLLGDSALYLCAYASGGVHEQFFGPGTRLTVL.

This clone appeared once. The chain has TRBV29-1 and TRBJ1-1, with TRBD1 identical over 9 bases. CDR1 and CDR2 from the germline V gene are SQVTM and ANQGSEA. J gave up 4 bases and V 8 bases, and 5 bases lay outside the gene matches. The length of the CDR3 is 12 residues. The CDR3 sequence: CSPLTGGTEAFF. DNA of the CDR3: TGCAGCCCCTTGACAGGGGGCACTGAAGCTTTCTTT.

The V call is TRBV29-1, the J call TRBJ2-3; D is unresolved. Germline lookup yields CDR1 SQVTM and CDR2 ANQGSEA. The ends were cut back, 3 bases at V and 5 bases at J, with 9 bases in the middle. This CDR3 comprises 12 residues. The CDR3 coding sequence is TGCAGCGTTGACAGCAGGAAAGATACGCAGTATTTT. The encoded protein is CSVDSRKDTQYF.

The CDR3 protein is CASSTQGNEQFF. The CDR3 region has the DNA TGTGCCAGCTCAACACAGGGCAATGAGCAGTTCTTC. The V and J genes are TRBV18 and TRBJ2-1; perhaps TRBD1 as D (6 bases). There are 12 residues in the CDR3. Germline lookup yields CDR1 KGHSH and CDR2 LQKENI. The germline V and J ends were trimmed by 5 bases and 6 bases, with 8 bases remaining between them.

This chain links TRBV18 with TRBJ2-2; either TRBD1 or TRBD2 may fit D (5 bases each). V lost 5 bases and J 1 base, leaving 14 bases between the germline ends. This CDR3 has 16 residues. Germline V gene lookup returns CDR1 KGHSH and CDR2 LQKENI. The CDR3 reads CASSSTGTVNTGELFF. CDR3 nucleotides: TGTGCCAGCTCATCCACCGGGACGGTGAACACCGGGGAGCTGTTTTTT.

The chain uses TRBV7-9 and TRBJ1-2; unclear D gene. The germline V gene has CDR1 SEHNR and CDR2 FQNEAQ (reference sequence). The CDR3 covers 17 residues. Trimming removed 4 bases from V and 0 bases from J, with 18 bases in between. The CDR3 loop is CASSSVGGQAPNYGYTF. In DNA form, the CDR3 reads TGTGCCAGCAGCTCCGTTGGTGGGCAGGCCCCTAACTATGGCTACACCTTC.

This CDR3 reads CASSLGRGALVKQFF. CDR3 sequence (DNA): TGTGCCAGCAGCTTAGGGCGGGGGGCCCTGGTGAAACAGTTCTTC. The chain employs TRBV7-2 and TRBJ2-1, with 8 bases fitting TRBD2. This CDR3 comprises 15 residues. Germline V lookup: CDR1 SGHTA, CDR2 FQGNSA. Germline trimming cut 1 base from V and 13 bases from J; bases unmatched to any gene: 12.

The genes are TRBV13 and TRBJ1-4, with unresolved D. V was trimmed by 1 base and J by 5 bases, leaving 5 bases between them. CDR1 PRHDT and CDR2 FYEKMQ come from the germline V gene (reference sequence). This CDR3 comprises 13 residues. The CDR3 DNA is TGTGCCAGCAGCTTAGACCCGAATGAAAAACTGTTTTTT. As protein: CASSLDPNEKLFF.

The chain employs TRBV24-1 and TRBJ1-2; D might be TRBD1 (5 bases). CDR3 length: 15 residues. V lost 2 bases and J lost 4, with 13 bases in between. The germline V gene has CDR1 KGHDR and CDR2 SFDVKD. CDR3: CATSDSQTGGYGYTF. CDR3 sequence (DNA): TGTGCCACCAGTGATTCTCAAACGGGGGGCTATGGCTACACCTTC.

The V gene is TRBV20-1, the J gene TRBJ1-1, with D possibly TRBD1 on 5 matching bases. CDR3 length equals 13 residues. Germline CDR1 DFQATT, CDR2 SNEGSKA (reference sequence). V shed 4 bases and J shed 1 base, with 10 bases lying between them. The CDR3 DNA is TGCAGTGCTAATGACGGGGCGAACACTGAAGCTTTCTTT. It encodes CSANDGANTEAFF.

Comments on this clone: Other DNA sequences from this sample encode an identical CDR3 as well. The rearrangement links TRBV28 to TRBJ1-5; weak D call: TRBD1 (5 bases). V lost 4 bases and J lost 5, with 12 bases in between. Germline CDR1 is MDHEN and CDR2 is SYDVKM. The CDR3 length is 14 residues. CDR3 in DNA: TGTGCCAGCAGTTCCGGACAAGGGTATCAGCCCCAGCATTTT. It translates to CASSSGQGYQPQHF.

The rearrangement links TRBV7-2 to TRBJ1-1; a weak D match, TRBD1 (6 bases). Per germline, CDR1 SGHTA and CDR2 FQGNSA. Trimming took off 5 bases at V and 0 bases at J, with 7 bases between the two ends. The CDR3 runs 13 residues. CDR3 in DNA: TGTGCCAGCAGCAGGGACATGAACACTGAAGCTTTCTTT. This gives the protein CASSRDMNTEAFF.

This chain links TRBV24-1 with TRBJ2-7; the match to TRBD1 covers 11 bases. Looked up from germline, CDR1 is KGHDR and CDR2 is SFDVKD. V lost 9 bases and J lost 8; bases outside the gene matches: 17. The CDR3 consists of 16 residues. CDR3 residues: CATGAGTGGSGFKQYF. CDR3 bases: TGTGCCACCGGAGCCGGGACAGGGGGATCTGGATTCAAGCAGTACTTC.

This clone is classed as medium-sized. The V and J genes are TRBV5-4 and TRBJ2-3, with 7 bases aligning to TRBD1. V lost 4 bases, J lost 6 bases, and 11 bases stayed unmatched. Germline loops: CDR1 SGHNT, CDR2 YYREEE (reference sequence). CDR3 length equals 15 residues. The CDR3 DNA reads as TGTGCCAGCAGCCGACTGGGACAGTTATCCGATACGCAGTATTTT. Amino acid sequence: CASSRLGQLSDTQYF.

The V call is TRBV5-1, the J call TRBJ2-3; TRBD2 is a possible D gene (6 bases). CDR3 length: 18 residues. The V end lost 3 bases, the J end lost 0 bases, and 20 bases lay between the germline ends. Germline assignment: CDR1 SGHRS and CDR2 YFSETQ. CDR3 sequence (DNA): TGCGCCAGCAGCTGGCTCCCCGGGACTGCTACTAGCACAGATACGCAGTATTTT. Its protein product is CASSWLPGTATSTDTQYF. The full variable domain, its missing parts supplied by reference TRBV5-1 and TRBJ2-3, is KAGVTQTPRYLIKTRGQQVTLSCSPISGHRSVSWYQQTPGQGLQFLFEYFSETQRNKGNFPGRFSGRQFSNSRSEMNVSTLELGDSALYLCASSWLPGTATSTDTQYFGPGTRLTVL.

Only a few counts were recorded for this clone. The CDR3 loop is CASSTSGGPSSQYF. As DNA, the CDR3 is TGTGCCAGCAGCACTAGCGGGGGCCCCTCTTCCCAGTACTTC. The chain combines TRBV7-2 with TRBJ2-5, with TRBD2 matching 11 bases. CDR1 is SGHTA and CDR2 is FQGNSA in the germline V gene. The CDR3 totals 14 residues. With 5 bases clipped from V and 9 bases from J, the junction kept 8 bases outside the gene matches.

This clone was detected only a few times. As DNA, the CDR3 is TGCGCCAGCAGCGAGGACAGTTCTTACGTCGGGGAGCTGTTTTTT. Its protein product is CASSEDSSYVGELFF. The V and J genes are TRBV5-1 and TRBJ2-2; D is possibly TRBD1 (6 bases). Germline V gene sequence: CDR1 SGHRS, CDR2 YFSETQ. The ends were cut back, 4 bases at V and 7 bases at J, with 17 bases in the middle. This CDR3 has 15 amino acids. Together with reference TRBV5-1 and TRBJ2-2, the CDR3 gives the full variable domain: KAGVTQTPRYLIKTRGQQVTLSCSPISGHRSVSWYQQTPGQGLQFLFEYFSETQRNKGNFPGRFSGRQFSNSRSEMNVSTLELGDSALYLCASSEDSSYVGELFFGEGSRLTVL.

The CDR3 region is CASSVVPGSHTEAFF. CDR3 nucleotide sequence: TGTGCCAGCAGCGTAGTGCCGGGGTCGCACACTGAAGCTTTCTTT. The gene calls are TRBV9 and TRBJ1-1; D unclear. Trimming removed 0 bases at V and 3 bases at J, with 12 bases between. Per germline, CDR1 SGDLS and CDR2 YYNGEE. The CDR3 contains 15 residues. Supplemented by reference TRBV9 and TRBJ1-1, the full variable domain reads DSGVTQTPKHLITATGQRVTLRCSPRSGDLSVYWYQQSLDQGLQFLIQYYNGEERAKGNILERFSAQQFPDLHSELNLSSLELGDSALYFCASSVVPGSHTEAFFGQGTRLTVV.

Comment on this clone: Other DNA sequences in the sample encode the same CDR3. The V gene is TRBV7-6, the J gene TRBJ1-2; no definite D call. Per germline, CDR1 SGHVS and CDR2 FNYEAQ. V dropped 5 bases and J dropped 4 bases, with 8 bases sitting between them. This CDR3 is built from 12 residues. The CDR3 here is CASSPTGYGYTF. The CDR3 nucleotides are TGTGCCAGCAGCCCCACCGGCTATGGCTACACCTTC.

The rearrangement uses TRBV6-6 and TRBJ1-4; D is perhaps TRBD1 (6 bases). The length of the CDR3 is 14 residues. Germline lookup yields CDR1 MNHNY and CDR2 SVGAGI (reference sequence). Trimming pared 0 bases from V and 7 bases from J, leaving 9 bases between. CDR3 protein: CASSYSQGTEKLFF. The CDR3 DNA reads TGTGCCAGCAGTTACTCCCAGGGGACTGAAAAACTGTTTTTT.

This clone was recorded once. The rearrangement joins TRBV6-5 to TRBJ2-3; a possible D gene is TRBD1 (6 bases). This CDR3 spans 14 amino acids. V gave up 6 bases and J gave up 2 bases, with 12 bases separating them. Germline V gene lookup returns CDR1 MNHEY and CDR2 SVGAGI. CDR3 in amino acids: CASRSTGFTDTQYF. The DNA for the CDR3 is TGTGCCAGCAGATCGACAGGCTTCACAGATACGCAGTATTTT.

The rearrangement links TRBV24-1 to TRBJ1-5; 7 bases line up with TRBD1. This CDR3 contains 15 residues. V gave up 2 bases and J gave up 7 bases; unmatched junction bases: 7. Looked up from germline, CDR1 is KGHDR and CDR2 is SFDVKD. The CDR3 coding sequence is TGTGCCACCAGTGATTCAGGGGGGGGCGAGCAGCCCCAGCATTTT. Amino acids: CATSDSGGGEQPQHF.

The chain links TRBV4-2 to TRBJ1-1; unclear D gene. This CDR3 comprises 14 residues. Germline V gene lookup returns CDR1 LGHNA and CDR2 YNFKEQ. The V end lost 0 bases, the J end lost 0 bases, and 5 bases lay between the germline ends. The CDR3 loop reads CASSQDLLNTEAFF. The CDR3 bases are TGTGCCAGCAGCCAAGACTTACTGAACACTGAAGCTTTCTTT.

The V call is TRBV7-2, the J call TRBJ1-5; TRBD1 aligns across 8 bases. CDR3 length: 16 amino acids. Germline V CDR1 and CDR2: SGHTA, FQGNSA. V lost 4 bases, J lost 0 bases, and 5 bases stayed unmatched. The CDR3 is CASSSQGGHSNQPQHF. The CDR3 nucleotides are TGTGCCAGCAGCTCACAGGGGGGACATAGCAATCAGCCCCAGCATTTT.

CDR3 amino acids: CASSEARTVAYEQYF. In DNA, the CDR3 is TGTGCCAGCAGTGAAGCGCGGACGGTCGCCTACGAGCAGTACTTC. The chain recombines TRBV6-1 with TRBJ2-7, with no clear D. The V and J ends lost 0 bases and 2 bases respectively, with 11 bases between them. The germline V gene encodes CDR1 MNHNS and CDR2 SASEGT. This CDR3 is built from 15 residues.

The chain couples TRBV5-5 to TRBJ1-1; TRBD1 might be the D (6 bases). The CDR3 extends over 16 amino acids. The V end lost 0 bases, the J end lost 1 base, and 13 bases lay between the germline ends. Germline V gene lookup returns CDR1 SGHKS and CDR2 YYEKEE (reference sequence). The CDR3 region is CASSLAPDRPNTEAFF. The DNA for the CDR3 is TGTGCCAGCAGCTTGGCCCCGGACAGACCGAACACTGAAGCTTTCTTT.

The chain uses TRBV28 and TRBJ1-2, with TRBD1 as a possible D gene (6 bases). Trimming took 6 bases from V and 7 from J, leaving 15 bases between them. Germline lookup yields CDR1 MDHEN and CDR2 SYDVKM. The CDR3 totals 13 residues. In nucleotides, the CDR3 is TGTGCCAGCAGCACCCCAGGGGTCTCTGGCTACACCTTC. This sequence encodes CASSTPGVSGYTF.

The chain couples TRBV28 to TRBJ1-5, with TRBD1 identical over 7 bases. Germline CDR1 is MDHEN and CDR2 is SYDVKM. The ends lost 4 bases at V and 3 bases at J; junction bases unmatched: 6. This CDR3 region has 15 residues. The CDR3 coding sequence is TGTGCCAGCAGTTACTCCGGGACAGCCAATCAGCCCCAGCATTTT. Encoded protein: CASSYSGTANQPQHF.